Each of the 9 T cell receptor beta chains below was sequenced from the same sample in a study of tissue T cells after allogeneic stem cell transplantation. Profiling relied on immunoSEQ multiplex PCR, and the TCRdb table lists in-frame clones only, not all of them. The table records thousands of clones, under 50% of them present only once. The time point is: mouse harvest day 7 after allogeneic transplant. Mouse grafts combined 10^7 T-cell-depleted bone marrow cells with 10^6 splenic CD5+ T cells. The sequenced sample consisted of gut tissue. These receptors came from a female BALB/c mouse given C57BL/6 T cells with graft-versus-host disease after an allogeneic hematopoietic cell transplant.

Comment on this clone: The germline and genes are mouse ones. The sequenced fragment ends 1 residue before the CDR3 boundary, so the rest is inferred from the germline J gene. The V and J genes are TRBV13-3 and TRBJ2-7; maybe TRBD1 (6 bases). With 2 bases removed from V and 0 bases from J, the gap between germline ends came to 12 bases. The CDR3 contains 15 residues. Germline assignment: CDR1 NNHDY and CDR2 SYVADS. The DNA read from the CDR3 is TGTGCCAGCAGTGAAGGGGGTTCCAGCTCCTATGAACAGTAC. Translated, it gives CASSEGGSSSYEQY. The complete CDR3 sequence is CASSEGGSSSYEQYF.

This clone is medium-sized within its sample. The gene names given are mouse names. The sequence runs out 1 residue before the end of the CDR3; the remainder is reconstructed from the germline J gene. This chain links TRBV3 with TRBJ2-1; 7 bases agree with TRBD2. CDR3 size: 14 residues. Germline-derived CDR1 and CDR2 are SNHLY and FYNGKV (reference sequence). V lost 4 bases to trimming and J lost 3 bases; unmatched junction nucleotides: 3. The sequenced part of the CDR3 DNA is TGTGCCAGCAGCTGGACTGGTGCCTATGCTGAGCAGTTC. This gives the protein CASSWTGAYAEQF. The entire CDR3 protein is CASSWTGAYAEQFF.

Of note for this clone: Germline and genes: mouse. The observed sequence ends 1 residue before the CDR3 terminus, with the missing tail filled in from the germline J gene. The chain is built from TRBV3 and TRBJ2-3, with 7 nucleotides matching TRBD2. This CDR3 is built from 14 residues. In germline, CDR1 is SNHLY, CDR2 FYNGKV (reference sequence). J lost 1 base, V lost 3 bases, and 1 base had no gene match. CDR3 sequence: CASSLGGGAETLYF. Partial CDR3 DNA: TGTGCCAGCAGCTTGGGGGGGGGTGCAGAAACGCTGTAT.

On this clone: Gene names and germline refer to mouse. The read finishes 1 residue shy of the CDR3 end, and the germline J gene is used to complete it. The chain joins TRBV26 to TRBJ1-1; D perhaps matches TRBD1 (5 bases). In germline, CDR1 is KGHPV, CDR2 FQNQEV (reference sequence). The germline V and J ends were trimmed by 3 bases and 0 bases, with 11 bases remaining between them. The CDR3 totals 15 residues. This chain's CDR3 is CASSLGHYANTEVFF. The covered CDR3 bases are TGTGCCAGCAGTCTCGGACACTATGCAAACACAGAAGTCTTC.

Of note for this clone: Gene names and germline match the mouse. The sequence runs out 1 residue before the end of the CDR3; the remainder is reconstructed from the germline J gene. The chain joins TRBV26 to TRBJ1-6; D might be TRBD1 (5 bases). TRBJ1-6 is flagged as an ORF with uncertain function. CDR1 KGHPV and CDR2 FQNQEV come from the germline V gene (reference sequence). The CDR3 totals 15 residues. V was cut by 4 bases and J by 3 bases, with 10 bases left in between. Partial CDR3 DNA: TGTGCCAGCAGTCCTGGGACGATCTATAATTCGCCCCTCTAC. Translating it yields CASSPGTIYNSPLY. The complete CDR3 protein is CASSPGTIYNSPLYF.

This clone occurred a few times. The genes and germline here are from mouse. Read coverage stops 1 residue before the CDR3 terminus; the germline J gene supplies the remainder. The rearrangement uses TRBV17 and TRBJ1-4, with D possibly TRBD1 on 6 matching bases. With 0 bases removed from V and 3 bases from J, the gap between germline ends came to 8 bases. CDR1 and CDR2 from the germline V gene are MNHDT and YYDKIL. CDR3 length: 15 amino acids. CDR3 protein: CASSRDGTPNERLFF. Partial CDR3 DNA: TGTGCTAGCAGTAGAGACGGGACACCCAACGAAAGATTATTT.

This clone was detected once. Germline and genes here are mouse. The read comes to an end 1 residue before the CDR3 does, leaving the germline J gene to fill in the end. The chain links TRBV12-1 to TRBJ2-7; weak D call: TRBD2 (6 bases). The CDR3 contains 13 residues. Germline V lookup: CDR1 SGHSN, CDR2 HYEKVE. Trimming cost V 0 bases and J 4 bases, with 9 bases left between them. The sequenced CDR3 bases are TGTGCCAGCTCTCTCGTTGGGGGATATGAACAGTAC. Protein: CASSLVGGYEQY. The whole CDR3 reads CASSLVGGYEQYF.

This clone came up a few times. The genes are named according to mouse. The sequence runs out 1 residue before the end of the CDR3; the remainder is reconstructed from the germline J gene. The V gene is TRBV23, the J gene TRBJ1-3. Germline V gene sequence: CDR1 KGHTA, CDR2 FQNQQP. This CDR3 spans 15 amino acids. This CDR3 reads CSSSQSGGSGNTLYF. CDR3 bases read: TGCTCCAGCAGTCAATCTGGGGGGTCTGGAAATACGCTCTAT.

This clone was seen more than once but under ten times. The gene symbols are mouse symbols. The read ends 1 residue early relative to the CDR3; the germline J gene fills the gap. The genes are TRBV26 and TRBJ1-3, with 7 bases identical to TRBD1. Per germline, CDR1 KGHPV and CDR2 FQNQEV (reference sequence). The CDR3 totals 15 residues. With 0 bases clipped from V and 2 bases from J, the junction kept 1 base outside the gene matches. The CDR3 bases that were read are TGTGCCAGCAGTCTGTCGCAGGGGGCTGGAAATACGCTCTAT. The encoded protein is CASSLSQGAGNTLY. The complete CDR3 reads CASSLSQGAGNTLYF.